This T cell receptor beta chain was observed in a study of shared clonotypes between healthy human individuals. Study observations and caveats: Incomplete sequencing of sorted subsets was indicated by rarefaction despite large depth. Non-shared clonotypes were found to have lower generation probabilities than the clonotypes that were shared by all four of the sorted-subset donors.

Genomic DNA of every subset was divided equally among multiple immunoSEQ plates. Data came from immunoSEQ multiplex PCR; TCRdb stores just in-frame clones and leaves some out. There are approximately 1.4 million clones in the sample; under 99% occur only once, and around 0.45% lies in the top ten. Every donor was a Caucasian adult from Nashville, Tennessee. A remark on this clone: The antigen is undetermined.

The V gene lost 4 bases and the J gene lost 2 bases, with 15 bases spanning the gap. The germline gives CDR1 MDHEN, CDR2 SYDVKM. The CDR3 sequence is 15 residues long. The clonotype originates from a man aged 25-45 years in good health. The sequencing sample was made of naive CD4+ T cells sorted from blood. Subset specified: CD45RA+ positively selected. The gene calls are TRBV28 and TRBJ2-7; tentatively, D is TRBD2 (5 bases). The CDR3 here is CASSSPSDGAYEQYF. The CDR3 DNA is TGTGCCAGCAGTTCCCCTAGTGACGGGGCCTACGAGCAGTACTTC.